The clone carrying this T cell receptor beta chain was observed many times. Its antigen is undetermined. This specimen comes from a study of T cells after yellow fever vaccination. Study results and limitations: Re-detected after boosting: most primary clones, about 95% of CD4 and roughly 88% of CD8. Only a small proportion of the clonotypes turned up in both the CD4 and the CD8 compartments, likely arising from convergent recombination.

The germline V gene has CDR1 SGHRS and CDR2 YFSETQ. Trimming stripped 4 bases from V and 6 bases from J, with 14 bases between. The CDR3 contains 14 residues. As TCR cDNA was made by 5'RACE template switching, a universal primer site and UMIs were added. TCRdb called the 5' RACE reads again in MiXCR, with one record for every CDR3 protein. The data contain over 110,000 distinct CDR3 sequences, around 7.7% of them singletons. The TCR was taken from a man in his thirties or forties who received the YFV17D yellow fever vaccine. Material: CD4+ T cells sorted from PBMCs, obtained 5 days after the yellow fever booster vaccination. V is TRBV5-1 and J is TRBJ2-4, with unresolved D. The CDR3, as DNA: TGCGCCAGCAGCCCGGAGTTAGTAGTAAACATTCAGTACTTC. As protein: CASSPELVVNIQYF.